This TCR beta chain was sequenced during a study of Tregs in tolerant kidney transplant recipients. The study, taken as a whole, reports: Validation in larger populations is needed because few patients were studied. Tregs expanded with activated donor B cells seemed most donor-specific. Biological reproducibility was not directly addressed in this study.

With respect to this clone: Its antigen is unknown.

Unstimulated regulatory T cells (CD4+CD25+CD127-), CD4+CD25- non-regulatory cells, CD4 and CD8 cells were FACS-sorted from thawed PBMCs. V gave up 0 bases and J gave up 2 bases; unmatched junction bases: 2. The CDR3 runs to 16 residues. Germline loops: CDR1 SGHRS, CDR2 YFSETQ. The protocol was immunoSEQ multiplex PCR, while the TCRdb copy is restricted to in-frame clones and leaves out a portion. The table records under 300,000 clones, 80% to 85% of them present only once. The sample taken for sequencing was CD4+ T cells from blood. This clonotype was obtained from a human donor in good health. The chain combines TRBV5-1 with TRBJ2-6; the match to TRBD1 covers 7 bases. In DNA form, the CDR3 reads TGCGCCAGCAGCTTGGACAGGGGAACTGGGGCCAACGTCCTGACTTTC. The encoded protein is CASSLDRGTGANVLTF.